A single sample gave rise to the 8 T cell receptor beta chains below, sequenced in a study of PD-L1 blockade in urothelial cancer. The protocol was immunoSEQ multiplex PCR, while the TCRdb copy is restricted to in-frame clones and leaves out a portion. The table includes some 110,000 clones, around 89% detected once. Time point described: peripheral blood 6 weeks after treatment start. The sample here was PBMCs, taken around atezolizumab (anti-PD-L1) treatment. The receptors were sampled from a man in his fifties or sixties with urothelial cancer.

Of note for this clone: A read error may produce the germline difference seen at one junction end. V and J are TRBV7-7 and TRBJ2-7; possible D gene TRBD2, 5 bases. The CDR3 consists of 13 residues. Germline lookup yields CDR1 SSHAT and CDR2 FNYEAQ (reference sequence). The CDR3 region has the DNA TGTGCTAGCAGCTTAGGACTGGACTACGAGCAGTACTTC. Translation gives CASSLGLDYEQYF. Full variable domain (rest looked up from reference TRBV7-7 and TRBJ2-7): GAGVSQSPRYKVTKRGQDVTLRCDPISSHATLYWYQQALGQGPEFLTYFNYEAQPDKSGLPSDRFSAERPEGSISTLTIQRTEQRDSAMYRCASSLGLDYEQYFGPGTRLTVT.

The J gene is TRBJ2-7, the V gene TRBV19, with D perhaps TRBD2 (6 bases). The germline V gene encodes CDR1 LNHDA and CDR2 SQIVND (reference sequence). This CDR3 comprises 14 residues. Trimming took 5 bases from V and 2 from J, leaving 13 bases between them. The CDR3 reads CASSLRDFTYEQYF. CDR3 DNA sequence: TGTGCCAGTAGTCTTAGGGACTTTACCTACGAGCAGTACTTC. Using reference TRBV19 and TRBJ2-7 for the parts outside the CDR3, the full variable domain is DGGITQSPKYLFRKEGQNVTLSCEQNLNHDAMYWYRQDPGQGLRLIYYSQIVNDFQKGDIAEGYSVSREKKESFPLTVTSAQKNPTAFYLCASSLRDFTYEQYFGPGTRLTVT.

The CDR3 region is CASSLLIETQYF. The CDR3 DNA is TGTGCCAGCAGCTTGTTAATAGAGACCCAGTACTTC. The chain couples TRBV5-6 to TRBJ2-5; D unclear. Between the trimmed V and J ends, which lost 1 base and 4 bases, there was a span of 5 bases. This CDR3 is built from 12 residues. Germline V lookup: CDR1 SGHDT, CDR2 YYEEEE.

The chain has TRBV5-4 and TRBJ1-2; D is perhaps TRBD1 (5 bases). Trimming took 0 bases from V and 2 from J, leaving 17 bases between them. The length of the CDR3 is 17 residues. Looked up from germline, CDR1 is SGHNT and CDR2 is YYREEE (reference sequence). The DNA for the CDR3 is TGTGCCAGCAGCTTGGATCCCGGGGGAGCGGCCAACTATGGCTACACCTTC. Translated, it gives CASSLDPGGAANYGYTF.

The V and J genes are TRBV4-1 and TRBJ1-2, with TRBD1 as a possible D gene (5 bases). CDR3 length equals 14 residues. V lost 4 bases, J lost 3 bases, and 12 bases lay in between. CDR1 MGHRA and CDR2 YSYEKL come from the germline V gene. CDR3 bases: TGCGCCAGCAGCCTTACGGGGGGGGACTATGGCTACACCTTC. The encoded protein is CASSLTGGDYGYTF.

The V gene is TRBV7-3, the J gene TRBJ2-1; a possible D gene is TRBD2 (6 bases). The CDR3 covers 11 residues. Germline V gene data show CDR1 as SGHTA and CDR2 as FQGTGA. Trimming pared 4 bases from V and 12 bases from J, leaving 10 bases between. Here the CDR3 DNA reads TGTGCCAGCAGCTCCGGGGGATTGCAGTTCTTC. Protein sequence: CASSSGGLQFF.

The chain couples TRBV9 to TRBJ1-3; D gene unclear. This CDR3 spans 15 amino acids. Between the trimmed V and J ends, which lost 0 bases and 0 bases, there was a span of 7 bases. The germline gives CDR1 SGDLS, CDR2 YYNGEE. The CDR3 DNA is TGTGCCAGCAGCGTAGACGGTAACTCTGGAAACACCATATATTTT. Amino acids: CASSVDGNSGNTIYF.

This clone has just one count. V and J are TRBV7-6 and TRBJ2-5, with 7 nucleotides matching TRBD1. CDR1 is SGHVS, CDR2 FNYEAQ, per germline. Unmatched junction bases numbered 9, after V lost 5 bases and J lost 3 bases. The CDR3 is 15 amino acids. The CDR3 coding sequence is TGTGCCAGCAGCCTACCCGGGACAGCTGAAGAGACCCAGTACTTC. As protein: CASSLPGTAEETQYF.